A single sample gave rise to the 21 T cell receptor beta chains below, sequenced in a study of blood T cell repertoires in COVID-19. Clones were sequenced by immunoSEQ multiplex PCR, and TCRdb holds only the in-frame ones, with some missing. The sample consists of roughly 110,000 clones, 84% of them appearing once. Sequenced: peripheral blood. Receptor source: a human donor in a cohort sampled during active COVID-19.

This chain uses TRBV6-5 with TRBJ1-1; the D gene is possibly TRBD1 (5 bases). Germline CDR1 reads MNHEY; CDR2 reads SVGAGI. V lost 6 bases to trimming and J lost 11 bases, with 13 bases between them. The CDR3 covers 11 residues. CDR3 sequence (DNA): TGTGCCAGCAGCCGACAGCCTGGGGCTTTCTTT. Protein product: CASSRQPGAFF.

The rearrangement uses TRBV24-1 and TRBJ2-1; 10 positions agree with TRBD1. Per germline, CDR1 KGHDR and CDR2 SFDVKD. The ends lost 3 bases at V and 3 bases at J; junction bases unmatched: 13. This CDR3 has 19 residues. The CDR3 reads CATSDRPGQGQWVYNEQFF. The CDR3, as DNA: TGTGCCACCAGTGATCGACCGGGACAGGGGCAGTGGGTCTACAATGAGCAGTTCTTC.

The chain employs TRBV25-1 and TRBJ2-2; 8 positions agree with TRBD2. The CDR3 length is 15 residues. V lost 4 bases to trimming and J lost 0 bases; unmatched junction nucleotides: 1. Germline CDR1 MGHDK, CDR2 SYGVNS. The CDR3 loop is CASSGLAPNTGELFF. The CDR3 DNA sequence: TGTGCCAGCAGTGGACTAGCGCCGAACACCGGGGAGCTGTTTTTT. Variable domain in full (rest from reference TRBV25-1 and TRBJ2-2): EADIYQTPRYLVIGTGKKITLECSQTMGHDKMYWYQQDPGMELHLIHYSYGVNSTEKGDLSSESTVSRIRTEHFPLTLESARPSHTSQYLCASSGLAPNTGELFFGEGSRLTVL.

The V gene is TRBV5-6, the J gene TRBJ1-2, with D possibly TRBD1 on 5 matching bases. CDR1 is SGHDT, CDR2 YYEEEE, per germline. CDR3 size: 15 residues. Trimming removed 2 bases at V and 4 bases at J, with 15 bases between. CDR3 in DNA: TGTGCCAGCAGCTTACCCGCCGACAGCGCCTATGGCTACACCTTC. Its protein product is CASSLPADSAYGYTF.

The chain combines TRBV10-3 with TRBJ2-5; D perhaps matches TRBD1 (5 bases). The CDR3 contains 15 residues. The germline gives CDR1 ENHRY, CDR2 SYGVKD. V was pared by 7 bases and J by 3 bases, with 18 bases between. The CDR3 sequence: CAINPGKGSEETQYF. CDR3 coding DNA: TGTGCCATCAACCCAGGGAAGGGTTCCGAAGAGACCCAGTACTTC.

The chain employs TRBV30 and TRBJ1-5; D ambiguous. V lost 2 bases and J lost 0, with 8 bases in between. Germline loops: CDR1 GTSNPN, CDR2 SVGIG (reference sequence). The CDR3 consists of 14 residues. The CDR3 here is CAWSNGNSNQPQHF. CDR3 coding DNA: TGTGCCTGGAGTAACGGGAATAGCAATCAGCCCCAGCATTTT.

The CDR3 sequence is CASSPTPSGVSYEQYV. Written as DNA, the CDR3 is TGTGCCAGCAGTCCAACCCCTAGCGGAGTCTCCTACGAGCAGTACGTC. This sequence joins TRBV27 and TRBJ2-7; 7 nucleotides line up with TRBD2. Germline trimming cut 5 bases from V and 0 bases from J; bases unmatched to any gene: 10. This CDR3 is built from 16 residues. The germline gives CDR1 MNHEY, CDR2 SMNVEV (reference sequence).

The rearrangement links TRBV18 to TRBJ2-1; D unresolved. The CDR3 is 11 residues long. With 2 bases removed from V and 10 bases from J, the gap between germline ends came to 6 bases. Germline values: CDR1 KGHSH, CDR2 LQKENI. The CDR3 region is CASSPSTEQFF. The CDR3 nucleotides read TGTGCCAGCTCACCATCGACAGAGCAGTTCTTC.

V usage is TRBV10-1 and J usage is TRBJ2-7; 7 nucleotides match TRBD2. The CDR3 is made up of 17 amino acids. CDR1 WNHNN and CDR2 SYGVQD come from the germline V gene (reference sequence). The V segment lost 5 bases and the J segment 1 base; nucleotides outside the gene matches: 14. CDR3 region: CASSQDGTTSTSYEQYF. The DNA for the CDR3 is TGCGCCAGCAGTCAGGACGGAACGACTAGCACGTCCTACGAGCAGTACTTC.

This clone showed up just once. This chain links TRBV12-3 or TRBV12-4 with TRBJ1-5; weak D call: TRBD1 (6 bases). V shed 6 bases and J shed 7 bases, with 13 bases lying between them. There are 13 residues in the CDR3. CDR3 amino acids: CASSYTGFQPQHF. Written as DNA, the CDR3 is TGTGCCAGCAGCTACACAGGGTTCCAGCCCCAGCATTTT.

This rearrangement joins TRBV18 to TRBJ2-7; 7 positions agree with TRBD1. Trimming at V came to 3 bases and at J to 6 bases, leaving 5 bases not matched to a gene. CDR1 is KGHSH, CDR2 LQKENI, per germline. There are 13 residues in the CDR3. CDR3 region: CASSPGRQGEQYF. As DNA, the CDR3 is TGTGCCAGCTCACCCGGACGACAGGGCGAGCAGTACTTC.

The CDR3 here is CASSSQGEEDTEAFF. The CDR3 DNA reads TGTGCCAGCAGCTCCCAGGGGGAGGAGGACACTGAAGCTTTCTTT. This chain links TRBV28 with TRBJ1-1; TRBD1 aligns across 7 bases. The trim removed 6 bases at V and 3 bases at J, leaving 10 bases unmatched. The germline gives CDR1 MDHEN, CDR2 SYDVKM. The CDR3 runs 15 residues.

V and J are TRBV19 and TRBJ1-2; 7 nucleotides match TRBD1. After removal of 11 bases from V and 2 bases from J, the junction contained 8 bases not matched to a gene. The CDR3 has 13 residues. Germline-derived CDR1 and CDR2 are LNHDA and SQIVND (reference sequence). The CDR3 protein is CAASETGNYGYTF. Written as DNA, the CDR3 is TGTGCCGCCTCTGAGACAGGGAACTATGGCTACACCTTC. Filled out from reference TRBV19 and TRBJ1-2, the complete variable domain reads DGGITQSPKYLFRKEGQNVTLSCEQNLNHDAMYWYRQDPGQGLRLIYYSQIVNDFQKGDIAEGYSVSREKKESFPLTVTSAQKNPTAFYLCAASETGNYGYTFGSGTRLTVV.

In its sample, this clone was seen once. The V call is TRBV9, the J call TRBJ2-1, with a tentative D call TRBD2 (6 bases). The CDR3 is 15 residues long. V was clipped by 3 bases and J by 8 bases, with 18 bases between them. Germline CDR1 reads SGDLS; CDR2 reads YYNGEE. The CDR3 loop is CASSDRDFARDEQFF. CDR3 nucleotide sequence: TGTGCCAGCAGCGACCGGGACTTCGCCCGGGATGAGCAGTTCTTC.

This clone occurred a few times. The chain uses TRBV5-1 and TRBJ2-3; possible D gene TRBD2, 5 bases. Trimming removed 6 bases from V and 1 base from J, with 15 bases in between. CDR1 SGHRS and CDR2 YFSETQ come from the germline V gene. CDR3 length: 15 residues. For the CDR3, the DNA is TGCGCCAGCACTTCGCTAGCATCTGGCACAGATACGCAGTATTTT. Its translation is CASTSLASGTDTQYF.

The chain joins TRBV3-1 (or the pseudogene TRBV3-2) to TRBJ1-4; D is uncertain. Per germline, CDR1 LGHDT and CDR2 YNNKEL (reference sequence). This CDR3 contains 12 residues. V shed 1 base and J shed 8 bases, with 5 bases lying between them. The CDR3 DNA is TGTGCCAGCAGCCAAGGAGAAGAAAAACTGTTTTTT. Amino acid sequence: CASSQGEEKLFF.

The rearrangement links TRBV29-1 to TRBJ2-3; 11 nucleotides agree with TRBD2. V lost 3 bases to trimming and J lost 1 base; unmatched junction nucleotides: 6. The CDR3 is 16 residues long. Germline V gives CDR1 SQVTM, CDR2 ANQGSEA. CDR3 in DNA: TGCAGCGTTGATACCCCGGGACTAGCGGGCACAGATACGCAGTATTTT. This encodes CSVDTPGLAGTDTQYF.

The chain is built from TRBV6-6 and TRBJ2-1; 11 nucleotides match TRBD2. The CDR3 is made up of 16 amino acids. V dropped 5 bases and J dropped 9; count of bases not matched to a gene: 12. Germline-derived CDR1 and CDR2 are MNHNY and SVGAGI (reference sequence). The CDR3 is CASSRNSGLAAREQFF. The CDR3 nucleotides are TGTGCCAGCAGTAGAAATTCGGGACTAGCGGCCCGTGAGCAGTTCTTC.

The CDR3 loop is CASKGGELNEQFF. As DNA, the CDR3 is TGTGCCAGCAAAGGGGGCGAACTCAATGAGCAGTTCTTC. This chain links TRBV27 with TRBJ2-1; TRBD1 aligns across 7 bases. This CDR3 has 13 residues. The J segment lost 6 bases and the V segment lost 7 bases, leaving 6 bases of the junction unmatched. The germline CDR1 and CDR2 sequences are MNHEY and SMNVEV (reference sequence).

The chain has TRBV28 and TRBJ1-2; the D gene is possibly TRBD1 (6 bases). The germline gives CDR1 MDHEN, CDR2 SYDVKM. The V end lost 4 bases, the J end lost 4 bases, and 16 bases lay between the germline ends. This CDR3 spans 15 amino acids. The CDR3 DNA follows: TGTGCCAGCAGTTCTGGAACAGGGAGTGTCTATGGCTACACCTTC. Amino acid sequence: CASSSGTGSVYGYTF.

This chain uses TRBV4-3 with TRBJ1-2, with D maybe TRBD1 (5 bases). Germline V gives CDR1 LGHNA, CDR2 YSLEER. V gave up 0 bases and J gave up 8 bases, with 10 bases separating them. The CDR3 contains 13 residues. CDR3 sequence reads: CASSQDTGYGYTF. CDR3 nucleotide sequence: TGCGCCAGCAGCCAAGACACAGGATACGGCTACACCTTC.